The clone carrying this T cell receptor beta chain was detected only a few times. As yet, its antigen is unknown. Profiling relied on immunoSEQ multiplex PCR, and the TCRdb table lists in-frame clones only, not all of them. This table holds about 39,000 clones, over 70% found once. This sample was taken from a study of a mutant IDH1 vaccine in newly diagnosed glioma. Study as a whole: Vaccines were begun 4-6 weeks after radiotherapy alone, or with temozolomide cycles. Antecedent treatment encompassed radiotherapy, temozolomide, or their combination; the majority received both.

The time point: week 11, during vaccination. With topical imiquimod, each dose of the vaccine consisted of 300 ug of mutant IDH1 20-mer peptide. The CDR3 has 15 residues. The junction had 3 bases not matched to a gene; V was cut back by 1 base and J by 2 bases. The germline gives CDR1 KGHSH, CDR2 LQKENI. The chain links TRBV18 to TRBJ1-2; 8 bases line up with TRBD1. This sequence originates from a woman aged 25 to 39 with glioma. Some clones in this sample may be carry-over from other donors' samples. Sequencing was performed on peripheral blood mononuclear cells (PBMCs), taken from a glioma patient whose treatment included an IDH1 peptide vaccine. CDR3 bases: TGTGCCAGCTCACCACGCGACAGGGGAAACTATGGCTACACCTTC. This sequence encodes CASSPRDRGNYGYTF.